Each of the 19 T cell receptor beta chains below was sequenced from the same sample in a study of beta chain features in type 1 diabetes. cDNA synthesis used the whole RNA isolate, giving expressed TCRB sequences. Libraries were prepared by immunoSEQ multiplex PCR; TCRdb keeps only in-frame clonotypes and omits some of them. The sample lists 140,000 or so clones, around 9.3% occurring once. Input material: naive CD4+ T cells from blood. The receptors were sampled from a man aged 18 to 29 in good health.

The DNA of the CDR3 is TGTGCCAGCAGTGAAACAGGGGGTCGGGGAGATACGCAGTATTTT. It encodes CASSETGGRGDTQYF. The gene calls are TRBV6-1 and TRBJ2-3, with 8 bases lining up with TRBD1. CDR1 and CDR2 (germline): MNHNS, SASEGT. CDR3 size: 15 residues. Trimming cost V 2 bases and J 5 bases; bases outside gene matches: 6.

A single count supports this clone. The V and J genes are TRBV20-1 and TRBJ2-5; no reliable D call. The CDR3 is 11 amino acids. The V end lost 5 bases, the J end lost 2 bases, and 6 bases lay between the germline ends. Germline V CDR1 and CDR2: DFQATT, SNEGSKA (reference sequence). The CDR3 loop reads CSAQLQETQYF. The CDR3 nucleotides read TGCAGTGCTCAGTTACAAGAGACCCAGTACTTC.

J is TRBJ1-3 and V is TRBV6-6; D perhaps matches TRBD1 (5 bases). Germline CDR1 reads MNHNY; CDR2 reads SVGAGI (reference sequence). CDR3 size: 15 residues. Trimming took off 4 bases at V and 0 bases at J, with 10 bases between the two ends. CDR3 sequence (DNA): TGTGCCAGCAGTTCGACAGCGATCTCTGGAAACACCATATATTTT. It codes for CASSSTAISGNTIYF.

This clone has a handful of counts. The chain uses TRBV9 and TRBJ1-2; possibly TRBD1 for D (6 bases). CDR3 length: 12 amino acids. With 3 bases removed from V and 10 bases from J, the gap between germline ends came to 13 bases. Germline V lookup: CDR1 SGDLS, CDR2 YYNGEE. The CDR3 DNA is TGTGCCAGCAGCGAGGGACACCTATTCTACACCTTC. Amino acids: CASSEGHLFYTF.

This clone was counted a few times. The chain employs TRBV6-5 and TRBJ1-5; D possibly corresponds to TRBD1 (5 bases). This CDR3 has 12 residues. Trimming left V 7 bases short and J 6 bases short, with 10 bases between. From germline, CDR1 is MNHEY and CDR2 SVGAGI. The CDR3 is CASNGGFQPQHF. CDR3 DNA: TGTGCCAGCAACGGGGGGTTTCAGCCCCAGCATTTT.

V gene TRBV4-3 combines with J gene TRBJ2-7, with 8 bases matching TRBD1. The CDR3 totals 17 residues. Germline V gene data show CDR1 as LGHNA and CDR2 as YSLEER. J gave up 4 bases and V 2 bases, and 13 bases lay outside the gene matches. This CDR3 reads CASSQIRQGTKGYEQYF. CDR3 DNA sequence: TGCGCCAGCAGCCAAATACGACAGGGGACCAAGGGGTACGAGCAGTACTTC.

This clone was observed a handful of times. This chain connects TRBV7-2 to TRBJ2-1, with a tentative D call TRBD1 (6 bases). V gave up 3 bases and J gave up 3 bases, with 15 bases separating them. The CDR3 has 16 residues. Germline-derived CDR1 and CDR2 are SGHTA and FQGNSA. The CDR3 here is CASSFEGWGLYNEQFF. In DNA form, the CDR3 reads TGTGCCAGCAGCTTTGAGGGTTGGGGGCTCTACAATGAGCAGTTCTTC.

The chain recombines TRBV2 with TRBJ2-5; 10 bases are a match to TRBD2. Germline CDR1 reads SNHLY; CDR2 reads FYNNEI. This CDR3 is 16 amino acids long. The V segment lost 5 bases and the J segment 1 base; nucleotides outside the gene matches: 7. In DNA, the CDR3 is TGTGCCAGCAGTTATCCCAGCGGGGGGGCCCAAGAGACCCAGTACTTC. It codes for CASSYPSGGAQETQYF. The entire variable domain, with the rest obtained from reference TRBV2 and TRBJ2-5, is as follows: EPEVTQTPSHQVTQMGQEVILRCVPISNHLYFYWYRQILGQKVEFLVSFYNNEISEKSEIFDDQFSVERPDGSNFTLKIRSTKLEDSAMYFCASSYPSGGAQETQYFGPGTRLLVL.

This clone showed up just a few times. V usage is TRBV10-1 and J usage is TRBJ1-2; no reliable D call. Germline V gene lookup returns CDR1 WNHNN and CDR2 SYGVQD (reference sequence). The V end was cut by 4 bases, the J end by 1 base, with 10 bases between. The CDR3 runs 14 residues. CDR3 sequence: CASSVGSLNYGYTF. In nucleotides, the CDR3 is TGCGCCAGCAGTGTGGGCAGCCTTAACTATGGCTACACCTTC.

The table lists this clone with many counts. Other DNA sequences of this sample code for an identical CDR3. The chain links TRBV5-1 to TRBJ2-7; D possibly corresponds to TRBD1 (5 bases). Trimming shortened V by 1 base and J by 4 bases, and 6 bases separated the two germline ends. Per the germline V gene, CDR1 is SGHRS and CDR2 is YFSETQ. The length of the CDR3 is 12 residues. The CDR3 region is CASSLQGYEQYF. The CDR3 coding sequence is TGCGCCAGCAGCTTGCAGGGATACGAGCAGTACTTC. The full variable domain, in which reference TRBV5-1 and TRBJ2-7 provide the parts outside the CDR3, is KAGVTQTPRYLIKTRGQQVTLSCSPISGHRSVSWYQQTPGQGLQFLFEYFSETQRNKGNFPGRFSGRQFSNSRSEMNVSTLELGDSALYLCASSLQGYEQYFGPGTRLTVT.

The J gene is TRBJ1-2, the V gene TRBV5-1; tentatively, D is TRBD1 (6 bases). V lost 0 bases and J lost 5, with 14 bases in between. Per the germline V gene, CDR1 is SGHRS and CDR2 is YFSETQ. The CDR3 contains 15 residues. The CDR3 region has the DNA TGCGCCAGCAGCTTGGGGTCAGGGGCGGCGTATGGCTACACCTTC. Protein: CASSLGSGAAYGYTF.

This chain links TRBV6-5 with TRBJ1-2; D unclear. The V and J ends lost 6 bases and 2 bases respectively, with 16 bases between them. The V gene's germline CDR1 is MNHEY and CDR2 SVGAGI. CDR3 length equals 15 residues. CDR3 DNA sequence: TGTGCCAGCAGCCGCATCGGGAAGGAGAACTATGGCTACACCTTC. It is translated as CASSRIGKENYGYTF.

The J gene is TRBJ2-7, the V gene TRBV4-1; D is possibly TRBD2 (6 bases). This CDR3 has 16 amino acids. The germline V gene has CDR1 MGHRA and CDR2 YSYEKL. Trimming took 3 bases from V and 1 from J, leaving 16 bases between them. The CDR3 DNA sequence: TGCGCCAGCAGCCACCCGGTTGGAGGGAAATCCTACGAGCAGTACTTC. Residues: CASSHPVGGKSYEQYF.

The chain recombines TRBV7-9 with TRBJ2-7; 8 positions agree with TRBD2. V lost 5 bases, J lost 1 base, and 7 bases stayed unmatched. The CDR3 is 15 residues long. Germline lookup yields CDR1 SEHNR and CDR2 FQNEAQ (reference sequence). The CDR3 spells CASSARVAGSYEQYF. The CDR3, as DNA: TGTGCCAGCAGCGCCCGGGTAGCGGGGTCCTACGAGCAGTACTTC.

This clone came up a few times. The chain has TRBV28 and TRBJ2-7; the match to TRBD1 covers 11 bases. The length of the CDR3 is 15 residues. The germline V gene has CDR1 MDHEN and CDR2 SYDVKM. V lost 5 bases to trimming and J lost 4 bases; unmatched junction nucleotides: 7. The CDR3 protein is CASSNPGQGGYEQYF. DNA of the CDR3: TGTGCCAGCAGTAACCCGGGACAGGGGGGGTACGAGCAGTACTTC.

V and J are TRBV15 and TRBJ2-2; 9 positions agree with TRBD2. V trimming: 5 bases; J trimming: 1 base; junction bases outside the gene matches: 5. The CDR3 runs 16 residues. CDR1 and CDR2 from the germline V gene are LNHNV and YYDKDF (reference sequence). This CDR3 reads CATSRIAGENTGELFF. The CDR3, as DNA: TGTGCCACCAGCCGTATAGCGGGGGAGAACACCGGGGAGCTGTTTTTT.

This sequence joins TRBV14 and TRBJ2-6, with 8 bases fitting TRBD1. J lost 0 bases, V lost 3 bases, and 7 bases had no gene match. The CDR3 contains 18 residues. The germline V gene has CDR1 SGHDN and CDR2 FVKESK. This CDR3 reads CASSHRTGPRSGANVLTF. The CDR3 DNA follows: TGTGCCAGCAGCCACCGGACAGGGCCCCGCTCTGGGGCCAACGTCCTGACTTTC.

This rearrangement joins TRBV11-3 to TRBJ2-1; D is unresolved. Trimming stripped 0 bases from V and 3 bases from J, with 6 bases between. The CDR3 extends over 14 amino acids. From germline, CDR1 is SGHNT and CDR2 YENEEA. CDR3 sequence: CASSLDPSYNEQFF. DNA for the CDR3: TGTGCCAGCAGCTTAGATCCCAGCTACAATGAGCAGTTCTTC.

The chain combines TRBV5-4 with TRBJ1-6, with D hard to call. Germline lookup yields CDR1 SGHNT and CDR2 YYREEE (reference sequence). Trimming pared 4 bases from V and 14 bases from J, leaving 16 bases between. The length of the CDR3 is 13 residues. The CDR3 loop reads CASSDDRESTLHF. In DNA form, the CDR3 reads TGTGCCAGCAGCGACGACCGGGAGTCCACCCTCCACTTT. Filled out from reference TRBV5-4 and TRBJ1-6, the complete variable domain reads ETGVTQSPTHLIKTRGQQVTLRCSSQSGHNTVSWYQQALGQGPQFIFQYYREEENGRGNFPPRFSGLQFPNYSSELNVNALELDDSALYLCASSDDRESTLHFGNGTRLTVT.